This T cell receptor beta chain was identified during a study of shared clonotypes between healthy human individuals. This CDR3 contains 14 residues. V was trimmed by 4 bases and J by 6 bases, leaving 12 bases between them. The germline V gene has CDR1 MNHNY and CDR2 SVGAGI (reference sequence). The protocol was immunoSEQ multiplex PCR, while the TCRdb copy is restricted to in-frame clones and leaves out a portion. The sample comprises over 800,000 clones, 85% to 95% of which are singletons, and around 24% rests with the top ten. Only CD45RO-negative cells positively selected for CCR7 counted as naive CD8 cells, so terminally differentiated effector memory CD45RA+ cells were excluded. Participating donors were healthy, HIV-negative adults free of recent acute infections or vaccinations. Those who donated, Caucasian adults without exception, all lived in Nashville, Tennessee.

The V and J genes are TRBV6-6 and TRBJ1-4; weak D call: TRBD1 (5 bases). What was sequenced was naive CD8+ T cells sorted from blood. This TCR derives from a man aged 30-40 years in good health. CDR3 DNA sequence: TGTGCCAGCAGTTTTAAGGGGCGGGATGAAAAACTGTTTTTT. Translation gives CASSFKGRDEKLFF.